One T cell receptor beta chain is described in this entry. The antigen is unknown. The CDR3 has 14 amino acids. CDR1 is SGHTA, CDR2 FQGNSA, per germline. V gave up 5 bases and J gave up 9 bases; unmatched junction bases: 4. Libraries of TCR beta came from quantitative 5'-RACE with molecular barcodes. TCRdb reprocessed the 5' RACE reads via MiXCR and lists one record per CDR3 protein. The sample has roughly 370,000 distinct CDR3 sequences; approximately 20% are singletons. The sample is drawn from a study of CD8 T cells in ankylosing spondylitis. Regarding the study as a whole: Both synovial fluid and blood in reactive arthritis had previously been reported to carry some motif variants. Relatively scarce in peripheral blood, disease-linked clones were CD8+. One TCR beta motif, made up of roughly eight highly homologous variants, appeared characteristic of ankylosing spondylitis blood.

Material for sequencing was blood, either unsorted or a sorted T cell fraction (not recorded which). This clonotype was sampled from a male donor with ankylosing spondylitis. V and J are TRBV7-2 and TRBJ2-5, with TRBD2 matching 15 bases. The CDR3 protein is CASSQGLAGGAQYF. The CDR3 DNA is TGTGCCAGCAGCCAAGGACTAGCGGGAGGGGCCCAGTACTTC.